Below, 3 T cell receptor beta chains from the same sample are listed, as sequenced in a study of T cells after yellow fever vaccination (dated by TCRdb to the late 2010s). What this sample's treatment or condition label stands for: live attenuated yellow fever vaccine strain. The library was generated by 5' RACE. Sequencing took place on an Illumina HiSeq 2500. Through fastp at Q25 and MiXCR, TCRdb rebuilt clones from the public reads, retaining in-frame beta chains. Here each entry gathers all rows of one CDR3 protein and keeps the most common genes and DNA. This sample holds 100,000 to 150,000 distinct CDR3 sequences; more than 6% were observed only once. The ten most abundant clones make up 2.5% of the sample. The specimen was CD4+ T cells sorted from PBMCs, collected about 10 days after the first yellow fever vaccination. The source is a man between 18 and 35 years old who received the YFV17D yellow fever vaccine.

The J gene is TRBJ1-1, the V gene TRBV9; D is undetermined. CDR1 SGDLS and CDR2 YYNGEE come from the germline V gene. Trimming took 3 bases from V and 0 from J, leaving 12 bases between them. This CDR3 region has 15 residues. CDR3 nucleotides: TGTGCCAGCAGCGCCGGGATCGCCTTGAACACTGAAGCTTTCTTT. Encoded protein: CASSAGIALNTEAFF.

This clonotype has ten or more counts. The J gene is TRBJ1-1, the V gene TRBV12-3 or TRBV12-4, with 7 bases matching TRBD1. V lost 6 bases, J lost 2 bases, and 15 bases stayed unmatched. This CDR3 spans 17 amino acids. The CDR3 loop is CASSRLSTGDLNTEAFF. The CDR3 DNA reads TGTGCCAGCAGCCGACTCTCAACAGGGGATCTTAACACTGAAGCTTTCTTT.

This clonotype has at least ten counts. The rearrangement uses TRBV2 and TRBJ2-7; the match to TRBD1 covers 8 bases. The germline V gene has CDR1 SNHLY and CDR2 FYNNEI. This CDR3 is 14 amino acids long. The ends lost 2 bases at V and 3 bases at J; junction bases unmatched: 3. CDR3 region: CASSEQGADYEQYF. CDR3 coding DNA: TGTGCCAGCAGTGAACAGGGGGCGGACTACGAGCAGTACTTC.